The sequence of this TCR beta chain was determined in a study of brain T cells in children with intractable seizures. TCRdb's copy holds only in-frame clones and misses some; the assay was immunoSEQ multiplex PCR. Of about 320,000 clones in the sample, over 90% were seen once. Findings and caveats of the study: Viral specificity was inferred only from CDR3 similarity; HCMV serostatus was unknown.

As for this clone: Antigen: not known.

From germline, CDR1 is LGHDT and CDR2 YNNKEL (reference sequence). Trimming cost V 1 base and J 0 bases, with 15 bases left between them. This CDR3 is 17 amino acids long. Regarding time point: blood from clinic visit 5 months post-surgery; TSC patient then seizure free. Sequencing was limited to surgery cases with top T cell transcript signatures in brain tissue. The chain uses TRBV3-1 (or the pseudogene TRBV3-2) and TRBJ1-1; a weak D match, TRBD1 (5 bases). The clonotype originates from a boy in the first two years of life with tuberous sclerosis and intractable seizures. Sample: peripheral blood, taken about 5 months after surgery. The CDR3 nucleotides read TGTGCCAGCAGCCAAGGGGCGTGGGGGAGGGTGAACACTGAAGCTTTCTTT. Protein sequence: CASSQGAWGRVNTEAFF.